The 32 T cell receptor beta chains presented below share a single source sample, sequenced in a study of radiation and T cells in renal cell carcinoma. TCRdb keeps only in-frame clones here, not all; method: immunoSEQ multiplex PCR. Of around 16,000 clones in the sample, roughly 50% were seen once. Treatment here: 15 Gy SBRT to primary tumor, nephrectomy 4 weeks later. The sequences come from tumor tissue, collected from a patient whose treatment included radiotherapy and nephrectomy. The source of these receptors is a woman aged 55-69 years with renal cell carcinoma.

This clone was seen a few times. This chain uses TRBV5-6 with TRBJ2-2; D call uncertain. The CDR3 has 12 amino acids. V was shortened by 4 bases and J by 5 bases, with 6 bases between the two germline ends. In germline, CDR1 is SGHDT, CDR2 YYEEEE. CDR3: CASSVGTGELFF. DNA for the CDR3: TGTGCCAGCAGCGTAGGGACCGGGGAGCTGTTTTTT.

This clone was seen more than once but under ten times. Here the CDR3 reads CASSPTGGNYGYTF. The CDR3 DNA sequence: TGCGCCAGCAGCCCGACAGGGGGCAATTATGGCTACACCTTC. The J gene is TRBJ1-2, the V gene TRBV5-1, with TRBD1 matching over 10 bases. Looked up from germline, CDR1 is SGHRS and CDR2 is YFSETQ. The V and J ends lost 4 bases and 5 bases, in that order; junction bases with no gene match: 5. The CDR3 spans 14 residues.

This clone turned up a few times. The chain combines TRBV5-6 with TRBJ1-2; tentative D call: TRBD1 (5 bases). The CDR3 sequence is 14 residues long. Deletions cut 6 bases from V and 8 bases from J, with 20 bases between. Germline CDR1 and CDR2: SGHDT and YYEEEE. The CDR3 DNA sequence: TGTGCCAGCACCCTTGACGACGGGGCGCACGGCTACACCTTC. This codes for CASTLDDGAHGYTF.

This clone was seen ten or more times. This chain joins TRBV6-1 and TRBJ1-5; 8 bases are shared with TRBD1. The CDR3 is 12 amino acids. Germline trimming cut 3 bases from V and 13 bases from J; bases unmatched to any gene: 5. Germline loops: CDR1 MNHNS, CDR2 SASEGT. The CDR3 nucleotides read TGTGCCAGCAGTGATCCGGGACAGGCACAGCATTTT. Translating it yields CASSDPGQAQHF.

Remarks on this clone: The identical CDR3 is also encoded by other nucleotide sequences in the sample. V and J are TRBV5-4 and TRBJ2-3; D not certain. From germline, CDR1 is SGHNT and CDR2 YYREEE (reference sequence). The V end was cut by 0 bases, the J end by 6 bases, with 11 bases between. The CDR3 runs 14 residues. This CDR3 reads CASSLGLPPDTQYF. CDR3 coding DNA: TGTGCCAGCAGCTTGGGGCTACCTCCGGATACGCAGTATTTT.

This rearrangement joins TRBV30 to TRBJ2-1, with 9 bases that match TRBD2. Germline V gene sequence: CDR1 GTSNPN, CDR2 SVGIG (reference sequence). This CDR3 spans 15 amino acids. Trimming took 1 base from V and 3 from J; bases not matched to a gene: 4. CDR3 sequence reads: CAWSGSSGSYNEQFF. The CDR3 DNA is TGTGCCTGGAGTGGTAGTAGCGGGAGCTACAATGAGCAGTTCTTC.

The table lists this clone with a few counts. The chain recombines TRBV5-4 with TRBJ1-1; D is perhaps TRBD1 (5 bases). Trimming took off 2 bases at V and 1 base at J, with 12 bases between the two ends. CDR3 length: 15 residues. Germline loops: CDR1 SGHNT, CDR2 YYREEE (reference sequence). The CDR3 bases are TGTGCCAGCAGCTTAATGGGAGGGGAGAACACTGAAGCTTTCTTT. This codes for CASSLMGGENTEAFF.

This chain uses TRBV5-1 with TRBJ2-3; D not certain. The CDR3 contains 14 residues. Between the trimmed V and J ends, which lost 0 bases and 2 bases, there was a span of 7 bases. Germline-derived CDR1 and CDR2 are SGHRS and YFSETQ. In DNA form, the CDR3 reads TGCGCCAGCAGCTTGGGACAAAACACAGATACGCAGTATTTT. This sequence encodes CASSLGQNTDTQYF.

By frequency in the sample, this clone is hyperexpanded. The rearrangement links TRBV4-1 to TRBJ2-3; D ambiguous. This CDR3 region has 15 residues. The germline V gene encodes CDR1 MGHRA and CDR2 YSYEKL. Trimming took off 5 bases at V and 2 bases at J, with 14 bases between the two ends. The CDR3 region is CASSLVAGYTDTQYF. The CDR3 region has the DNA TGCGCCAGCAGCTTAGTCGCCGGATACACAGATACGCAGTATTTT.

The genes are TRBV5-4 and TRBJ2-1; 7 bases are a match to TRBD1. Germline V gene lookup returns CDR1 SGHNT and CDR2 YYREEE (reference sequence). With V trimmed by 4 bases and J by 6 bases, 4 bases remained unmatched. This CDR3 region has 13 residues. CDR3 sequence (DNA): TGTGCCAGCAGCATGACAGGGACCAATGAGCAGTTCTTC. Its translation is CASSMTGTNEQFF.

The chain is built from TRBV15 and TRBJ2-3, with D possibly being TRBD1 or TRBD2 (5 bases each). Germline lookup yields CDR1 LNHNV and CDR2 YYDKDF (reference sequence). V was clipped by 1 base and J by 6 bases, with 17 bases between them. There are 16 residues in the CDR3. As DNA, the CDR3 is TGTGCCACCAGCAGAGCGGGACCGTGGAACACGGATACGCAGTATTTT. It yields the protein CATSRAGPWNTDTQYF.

This clone showed up just a few times. The V gene is TRBV4-3, the J gene TRBJ2-2; D unresolved. Germline values: CDR1 LGHNA, CDR2 YSLEER. V lost 0 bases to trimming and J lost 4 bases, with 3 bases between them. This CDR3 contains 13 residues. CDR3 residues: CASSQDVTGELFF. DNA of the CDR3: TGCGCCAGCAGCCAAGATGTCACCGGGGAGCTGTTTTTT.

This clone was recorded only once. The chain combines TRBV11-1 with TRBJ1-2; D gene uncertain. Germline-derived CDR1 and CDR2 are SGHAT and FQDESV (reference sequence). Trimming cost V 5 bases and J 0 bases, with 7 bases left between them. The CDR3 is made up of 13 amino acids. CDR3 amino acids: CASSPAPNYGYTF. In DNA, the CDR3 is TGTGCCAGCAGCCCCGCCCCTAACTATGGCTACACCTTC.

V usage is TRBV5-8 and J usage is TRBJ2-7; 10 nucleotides align to TRBD2. V lost 4 bases, J lost 4 bases, and 8 bases stayed unmatched. CDR1 SGHTS and CDR2 YDEGEE come from the germline V gene. This CDR3 has 15 residues. The CDR3 nucleotides are TGTGCCAGCAGCCAAGAAGCACTAGCGGGATACGAGCAGTACTTC. Protein product: CASSQEALAGYEQYF.

The V and J genes are TRBV5-4 and TRBJ2-6; D possibly corresponds to TRBD2 (5 bases). There are 15 residues in the CDR3. The V end lost 2 bases, the J end lost 4 bases, and 10 bases lay between the germline ends. Germline V gene lookup returns CDR1 SGHNT and CDR2 YYREEE (reference sequence). The CDR3 bases are TGTGCCAGCAGCTTCGAGGGAACGGGGGCCAACGTCCTGACTTTC. It is translated as CASSFEGTGANVLTF.

This clone was counted between two and nine times. The chain carries TRBV5-1 and TRBJ1-5; D unclear. From germline, CDR1 is SGHRS and CDR2 YFSETQ. Trimming removed 0 bases at V and 0 bases at J, with 4 bases between. The CDR3 contains 14 residues. The CDR3 DNA reads as TGCGCCAGCAGCTTGGACGGTAGCAATCAGCCCCAGCATTTT. Protein product: CASSLDGSNQPQHF.

The chain links TRBV28 to TRBJ1-5; D may be TRBD1 (6 bases). The germline gives CDR1 MDHEN, CDR2 SYDVKM. Trimming removed 9 bases from V and 3 bases from J, with 9 bases in between. The CDR3 totals 12 residues. CDR3 region: CASTGTNQPQHF. For the CDR3, the DNA is TGTGCCAGTACAGGGACCAATCAGCCCCAGCATTTT.

V is TRBV18 and J is TRBJ2-3; D is unresolved. Trimming removed 8 bases from V and 2 bases from J, with 14 bases in between. The CDR3 sequence is 14 residues long. CDR1 is KGHSH and CDR2 is LQKENI in the germline V gene. The DNA of the CDR3 is TGTGCCAGCCGCACATTGGAGAACACAGATACGCAGTATTTT. Translating it yields CASRTLENTDTQYF.

The rearrangement joins TRBV6-4 to TRBJ2-1; 7 bases agree with TRBD1. This CDR3 contains 13 residues. Germline CDR1 and CDR2: MRHNA and SNTAGT. V trimming: 4 bases; J trimming: 9 bases; junction bases outside the gene matches: 6. The CDR3 is CASSGQGSGEQFF. The CDR3 coding sequence is TGTGCCAGCAGTGGACAGGGCTCGGGTGAGCAGTTCTTC.

The chain is built from TRBV6-6 and TRBJ1-6, with D perhaps matching TRBD1 (5 bases). V was shortened by 8 bases and J by 4 bases, with 12 bases between the two germline ends. Germline V CDR1 and CDR2: MNHNY, SVGAGI (reference sequence). The CDR3 runs 14 residues. CDR3 protein: CASGVRQYNSPLHF. DNA for the CDR3: TGTGCCAGCGGGGTCAGACAGTATAATTCACCCCTCCACTTT.

The chain links TRBV5-1 to TRBJ2-7, with TRBD2 matching 7 bases. Trimming at V came to 2 bases and at J to 0 bases, leaving 2 bases not matched to a gene. Germline CDR1 SGHRS, CDR2 YFSETQ. The CDR3 is 14 residues long. The CDR3 loop reads CASSFGDYSYEQYF. The CDR3 DNA sequence: TGCGCCAGCAGCTTTGGGGACTACTCCTACGAGCAGTACTTC.

In this sample, this clone turned up once. The chain is built from TRBV7-9 and TRBJ2-7; tentatively, D is TRBD1 (5 bases). The V gene's germline CDR1 is SEHNR and CDR2 FQNEAQ (reference sequence). There are 15 residues in the CDR3. V lost 8 bases to trimming and J lost 0 bases, with 17 bases between them. The CDR3 spells CASVFDSPSSYEQYF. CDR3 coding DNA: TGTGCCAGCGTTTTCGACAGCCCGAGCTCCTACGAGCAGTACTTC.

The table lists this clone with a count of one. The V call is TRBV11-2, the J call TRBJ2-5; 13 nucleotides agree with TRBD2. This CDR3 is 16 amino acids long. V lost 5 bases and J lost 4; bases outside the gene matches: 7. Germline CDR1 and CDR2: SGHAT and FQNNGV. In nucleotides, the CDR3 is TGTGCCAGCAGCACCGGACTAGCGGGGGCGGCAGAGACCCAGTACTTC. As protein: CASSTGLAGAAETQYF.

The chain carries TRBV18 and TRBJ1-1; D is undetermined. The CDR3 loop spans 13 amino acids. Germline V lookup: CDR1 KGHSH, CDR2 LQKENI. Trimming shortened V by 5 bases and J by 2 bases, and 9 bases separated the two germline ends. In nucleotides, the CDR3 is TGTGCCAGCTCATCCCAGGTTAACACTGAAGCTTTCTTT. Its translation: CASSSQVNTEAFF.

This chain uses TRBV14 with TRBJ2-7; the D gene is possibly TRBD2 (5 bases). V lost 4 bases to trimming and J lost 6 bases, with 13 bases between them. This CDR3 region has 13 residues. CDR1 is SGHDN, CDR2 FVKESK, per germline. The CDR3 nucleotides are TGTGCCAGCAGCCTCATAGGACTGGGCGAGCAGTACTTC. Amino acid sequence: CASSLIGLGEQYF.

The genes are TRBV4-3 and TRBJ2-7; 7 positions match TRBD2. This CDR3 has 17 amino acids. Per germline, CDR1 LGHNA and CDR2 YSLEER. J gave up 0 bases and V 0 bases, and 8 bases lay outside the gene matches. DNA for the CDR3: TGCGCCAGCAGCCAAGACCGCCCAGCGGGGCCCTCCTACGAGCAGTACTTC. Amino acids: CASSQDRPAGPSYEQYF.

This chain connects TRBV11-1 to TRBJ2-6; D is undetermined. The CDR3 sequence is 15 residues long. The germline V and J ends were trimmed by 5 bases and 2 bases, with 10 bases remaining between them. Germline lookup yields CDR1 SGHAT and CDR2 FQDESV (reference sequence). CDR3 in amino acids: CASSRSSAGANVLTF. The CDR3, as DNA: TGTGCCAGCAGCCGTTCATCAGCTGGGGCCAACGTCCTGACTTTC.

The gene calls are TRBV2 and TRBJ1-1; D uncertain. Germline CDR1 is SNHLY and CDR2 is FYNNEI. CDR3 size: 12 residues. V lost 6 bases and J lost 6, with 11 bases in between. CDR3 nucleotide sequence: TGTGCCAGCAGCATAGCCCCTCCTGAAGCTTTCTTT. As protein: CASSIAPPEAFF.

The count of this clone is one. V and J are TRBV5-1 and TRBJ2-3; D remains ambiguous. Germline CDR1 reads SGHRS; CDR2 reads YFSETQ. The CDR3 length is 13 residues. The V and J ends lost 1 base and 2 bases respectively, with 5 bases between them. The CDR3 sequence is CASSLFVTDTQYF. The DNA for the CDR3 is TGCGCCAGCAGCTTGTTCGTCACAGATACGCAGTATTTT. Together with reference TRBV5-1 and TRBJ2-3, the CDR3 gives the full variable domain: KAGVTQTPRYLIKTRGQQVTLSCSPISGHRSVSWYQQTPGQGLQFLFEYFSETQRNKGNFPGRFSGRQFSNSRSEMNVSTLELGDSALYLCASSLFVTDTQYFGPGTRLTVL.

This clone has just a few counts. A far larger clone is off by one base, so a read error is likely. The rearrangement uses TRBV13 and TRBJ2-1, with TRBD2 matching 7 bases. With 3 bases clipped from V and 4 bases from J, the junction kept 9 bases outside the gene matches. The CDR3 covers 16 residues. The germline V gene encodes CDR1 PRHDT and CDR2 FYEKMQ (reference sequence). The CDR3 nucleotides read TGTGCCAGCAGCTTGAGGTCTAGCGGACTATACAATGAGCAGTTCTTC. Residues: CASSLRSSGLYNEQFF.

The V and J genes are TRBV19 and TRBJ1-1; D ambiguous. This CDR3 contains 13 residues. V was clipped by 4 bases and J by 1 base, with 7 bases between them. The germline V gene encodes CDR1 LNHDA and CDR2 SQIVND (reference sequence). Here the CDR3 reads CASSTTGNTEAFF. The CDR3 nucleotides read TGTGCCAGTAGTACTACCGGGAACACTGAAGCTTTCTTT.

This clone was observed a handful of times. The chain employs TRBV27 and TRBJ1-2; no firm D call. Germline loops: CDR1 MNHEY, CDR2 SMNVEV (reference sequence). The CDR3 extends over 15 amino acids. V was cut by 7 bases and J by 5 bases, with 20 bases left in between. The CDR3 region has the DNA TGTGCCAGCAAGGGTTGGAACCCTAAGGGTTATGGCTACACCTTC. Amino acid sequence: CASKGWNPKGYGYTF.